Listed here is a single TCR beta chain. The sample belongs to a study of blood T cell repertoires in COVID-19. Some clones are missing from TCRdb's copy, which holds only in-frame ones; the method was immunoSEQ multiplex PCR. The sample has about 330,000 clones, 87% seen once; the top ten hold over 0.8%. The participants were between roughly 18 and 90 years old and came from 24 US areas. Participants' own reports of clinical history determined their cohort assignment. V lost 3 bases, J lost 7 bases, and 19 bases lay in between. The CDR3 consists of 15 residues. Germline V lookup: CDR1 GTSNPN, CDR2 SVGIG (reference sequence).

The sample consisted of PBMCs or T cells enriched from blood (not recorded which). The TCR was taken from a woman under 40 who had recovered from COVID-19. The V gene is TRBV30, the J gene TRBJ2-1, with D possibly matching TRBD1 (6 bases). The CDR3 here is CAWSKGVAFGNEQFF. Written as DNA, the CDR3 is TGTGCCTGGAGCAAGGGGGTGGCATTCGGGAATGAGCAGTTCTTC.